Listed below are T cell receptor beta chains from one sample, sequenced in a study of synovial regulatory T cells in juvenile arthritis. Only in-frame clones appear in the TCRdb table, and some are missing; sequencing was by immunoSEQ multiplex PCR. In total, the table holds roughly 6,400 clones. Sequences were obtained from Treg cells from blood. These receptors all come from a donor aged 2-30 years with juvenile idiopathic arthritis. Both conserved end residues are part of each CDR3. Clone sizes are given selectively: once, few, many, or a class where the clone is expanded.

cdr3_length,v_call,j_call,clone_size,cdr3_aa
11,TRBV6-5,TRBJ2-1,-,CASSYGVKQFF
18,TRBV4-1,TRBJ2-3,-,CASSPKMVSSGFTDTQYF
16,TRBV6-1,TRBJ2-1,-,CASSELSGAPYNEQFF
14,TRBV5-6,TRBJ2-3,-,CASSLVGVADTQYF
11,TRBV6-5,TRBJ1-2,-,CASSDELGYTF
15,TRBV5-6,TRBJ1-5,-,CASSSGIHSNQPQHF
12,TRBV7-2,TRBJ1-1,-,CASSGMNTEAFF
14,TRBV25-1,TRBJ2-5,-,CASSRLAGGETQYF
15,TRBV5-1,TRBJ2-7,-,CASSRGLAGLIEQYF
14,TRBV9,TRBJ1-6,medium-sized,CASSVGPLDSPLHF
16,TRBV14,TRBJ1-2,-,CASSQDLRAETYGYTF
17,TRBV11-3,TRBJ2-1,-,CASSLLADRGQDNEQFF
14,TRBV7-2,TRBJ1-5,-,CASSWDRSNQPQHF
13,TRBV10-3,TRBJ1-1,-,CATRDRDNTEAFF
17,TRBV9,TRBJ2-3,-,CASGVAGGWRGEDTQYF
12,TRBV5-1,TRBJ2-7,-,CASSGSGGWKYF
15,TRBV2,TRBJ2-7,-,CASSGGSPDSYEQYF
17,TRBV6-1,TRBJ1-2,-,CASSAAIPGQGLYGYTF
14,TRBV6-5,TRBJ1-1,-,CASRRQEGNTEAFF
16,TRBV27,TRBJ1-1,-,CASSLFSPELNTEAFF
12,TRBV7-7,TRBJ2-1,-,CASSPPGREQFF
16,TRBV5-1,TRBJ2-1,-,CASSLPGGSYYNEQFF
14,TRBV10-3,TRBJ2-1,-,CAIRVAGGPSEQFF
15,TRBV28,TRBJ1-1,-,CASSLDPRRNTEAFF
11,TRBV5-1,TRBJ2-1,-,CASSQNNEQFF
16,TRBV18,TRBJ2-1,-,CASSPRSEFSRREQFF
16,TRBV5-6,TRBJ2-1,-,CASSLPGQGAGNEQFF
18,TRBV4-3,TRBJ2-3,-,CASSQDRSGGSLTDTQYF
16,TRBV5-5,TRBJ2-7,-,CASTPLGAGATYEQYF
13,TRBV28,TRBJ1-2,-,CATPSWGGYGYTF
14,TRBV30,TRBJ2-5,-,CAWSGWLAEETQYF
15,TRBV5-1,TRBJ1-1,-,CASSPTGYLDTEAFF
14,TRBV28,TRBJ2-7,-,CASSLGTSPYEQYF
15,TRBV6-5,TRBJ1-2,-,CASSSIGALLDGYTF
16,TRBV28,TRBJ1-2,-,CASSLLREGAREGYTF
11,TRBV5-6,TRBJ2-7,-,CASSSGQRQYF
11,TRBV20-1,TRBJ1-2,-,CSAGPTYGYTF
13,TRBV12-5,TRBJ2-2,-,CASGSPDTGELFF
15,TRBV5-1,TRBJ2-1,-,CASSSLAGGINEQFF
17,TRBV28,TRBJ1-5,-,CASSRPKFQPRGQPQHF
18,TRBV10-3,TRBJ2-2,-,CAISDRDRAELGTGELFF
16,TRBV5-1,TRBJ1-1,-,CASSFRDITSHTEAFF
12,TRBV30,TRBJ1-2,-,CAWSGYRYGYTF
15,TRBV29-1,TRBJ1-1,-,CSVDISRREDTEAFF
13,TRBV18,TRBJ1-2,-,CASSPRDGGGYTF
14,TRBV5-1,TRBJ2-1,-,CASSWGQGPDEQFF
15,TRBV25-1,TRBJ1-5,-,CASSEWGTGGEPQHF
15,TRBV6-1,TRBJ2-3,-,CASRDYQTGTDTQYF
15,TRBV6-1,TRBJ2-7,-,CASSGGLAGVRRQYF
16,TRBV6-5,TRBJ1-1,-,CASSYSFNPMNTEAFF
14,TRBV7-2,TRBJ2-7,-,CASSPHPGSYEQYF
11,TRBV6-5,TRBJ1-2,-,CASSRGHGYTF
14,TRBV27,TRBJ2-7,-,CASSPEWTSGEQYF
15,TRBV2,TRBJ2-7,-,CASRGGASVAYEQYF
14,TRBV6-1,TRBJ2-7,-,CASIHRTHSYEQYF
16,TRBV7-8,TRBJ1-2,-,CASSLTRDTSVDGYTF
19,TRBV28,TRBJ1-5,-,CASSLGGMRQGYSNQPQHF
17,TRBV19,TRBJ2-7,-,CASSISADPRDSYEQYF
12,TRBV5-6,TRBJ2-3,-,CASSLDYDTQYF